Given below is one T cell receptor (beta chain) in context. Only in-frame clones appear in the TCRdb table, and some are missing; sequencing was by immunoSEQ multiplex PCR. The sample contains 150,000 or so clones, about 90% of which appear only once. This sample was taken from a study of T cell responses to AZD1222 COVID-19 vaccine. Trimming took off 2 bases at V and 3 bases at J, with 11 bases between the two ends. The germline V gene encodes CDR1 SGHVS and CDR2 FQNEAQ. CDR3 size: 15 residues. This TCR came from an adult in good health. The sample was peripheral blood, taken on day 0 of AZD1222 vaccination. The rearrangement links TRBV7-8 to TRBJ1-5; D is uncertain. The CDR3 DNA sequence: TGTGCCAGCAGCTTACGAAGCGTTTCCAATCAGCCCCAGCATTTT. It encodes CASSLRSVSNQPQHF.